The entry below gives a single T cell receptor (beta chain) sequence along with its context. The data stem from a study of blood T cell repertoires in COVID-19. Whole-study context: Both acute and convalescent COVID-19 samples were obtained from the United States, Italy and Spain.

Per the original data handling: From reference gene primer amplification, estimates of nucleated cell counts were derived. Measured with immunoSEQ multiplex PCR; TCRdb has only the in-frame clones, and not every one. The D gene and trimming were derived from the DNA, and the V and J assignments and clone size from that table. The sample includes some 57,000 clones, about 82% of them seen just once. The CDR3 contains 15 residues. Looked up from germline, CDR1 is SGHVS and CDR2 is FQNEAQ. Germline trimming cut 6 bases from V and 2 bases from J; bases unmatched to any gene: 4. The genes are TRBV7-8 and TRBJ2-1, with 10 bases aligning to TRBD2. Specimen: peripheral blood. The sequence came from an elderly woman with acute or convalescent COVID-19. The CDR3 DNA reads TGTGCCAGCAGTAGGACTAGCGGACCCTACAATGAGCAGTTCTTC. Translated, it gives CASSRTSGPYNEQFF.